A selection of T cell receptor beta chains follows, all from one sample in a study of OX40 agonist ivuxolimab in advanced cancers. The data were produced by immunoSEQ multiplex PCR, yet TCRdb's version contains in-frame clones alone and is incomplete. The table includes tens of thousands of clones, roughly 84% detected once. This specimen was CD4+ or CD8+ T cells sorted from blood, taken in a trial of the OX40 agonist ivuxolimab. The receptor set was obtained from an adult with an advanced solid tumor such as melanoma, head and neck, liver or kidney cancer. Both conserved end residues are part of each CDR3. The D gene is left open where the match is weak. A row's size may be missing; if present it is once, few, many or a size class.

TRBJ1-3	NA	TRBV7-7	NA	TGTGCCAGCAGCAAGAACTTAGGACTCGGAAACACCATATATTTT	CASSKNLGLGNTIYF
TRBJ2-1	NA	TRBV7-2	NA	TGTGCCAGCAGCTTGCTAAGGTCCTACAATGAGCAGTTCTTC	CASSLLRSYNEQFF
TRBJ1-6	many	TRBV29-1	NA	TGCAGCGTTGCCTGGGATAATTCACCCCTCCACTTT	CSVAWDNSPLHF
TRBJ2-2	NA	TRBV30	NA	TGTGCCTGGGCGTTTGGTAGGGGCACCGGGGAGCTGTTTTTT	CAWAFGRGTGELFF
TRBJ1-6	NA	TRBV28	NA	TGTGCCAGCAGTTTACCGTCCTTCGGCGGATCACCCCTCCACTTT	CASSLPSFGGSPLHF
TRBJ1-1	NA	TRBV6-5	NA	TGTGCCAGCAGAGATAACACTGAAGCTTTCTTT	CASRDNTEAFF
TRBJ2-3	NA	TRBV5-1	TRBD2	TGCGCCAGCAGCCGACGAAGCGGGGGGAAAGATACGCAGTATTTT	CASSRRSGGKDTQYF
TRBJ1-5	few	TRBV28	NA	TGTGCCAGCAGTTTGGACAGCCGCAATCAGCCCCAGCATTTT	CASSLDSRNQPQHF
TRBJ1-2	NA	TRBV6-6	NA	TGTGCCAGCAGTGGGAGGGGGGGTTTAAACTATGGCTACACCTTC	CASSGRGGLNYGYTF
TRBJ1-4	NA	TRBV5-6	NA	TGTGCCAGCAGCTTGGGGGGGCGCCAGGAAAAACTGTTTTTT	CASSLGGRQEKLFF
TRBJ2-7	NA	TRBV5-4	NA	TGTGCCAGCAGCTTGGGACCCTCGGGATACGAGCAGTACTTC	CASSLGPSGYEQYF
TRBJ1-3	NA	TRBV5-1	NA	TGCGCCAGCAGCTTGGCTAGGATCAGCTCTGGAAACACCATATATTTT	CASSLARISSGNTIYF
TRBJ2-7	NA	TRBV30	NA	TGTGCCTGGAGTGTGGGGAACAGGAGATACGAGCAGTACTTC	CAWSVGNRRYEQYF
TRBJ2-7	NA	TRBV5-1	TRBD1	TGCGCCAGCAGCCTTTGGACAGGGGTAGAATACGAGCAGTACTTC	CASSLWTGVEYEQYF
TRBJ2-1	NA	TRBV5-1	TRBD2	TGCGCCACAGCCGCTGGGAGGGCCGACAATGAGCAGTTCTTC	CATAAGRADNEQFF
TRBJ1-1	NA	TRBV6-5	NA	TGTGCCAGCAGTTACTCGAGATTGAACACTGAAGCTTTCTTT	CASSYSRLNTEAFF
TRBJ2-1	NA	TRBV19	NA	TGTGCCAGTAGCCTCCTGCGGGAAGGGGGTGGTGAGCAGTTCTTC	CASSLLREGGGEQFF
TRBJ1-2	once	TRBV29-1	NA	TGCAGCGCCGAGGGGAACTATGGCTACACCTTC	CSAEGNYGYTF
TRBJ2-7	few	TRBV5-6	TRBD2	TGTGCCAGCACTATGACTAGCGGAGGCGAGCAGTACTTC	CASTMTSGGEQYF
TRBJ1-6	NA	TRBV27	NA	TGTGCCAGCACCTACGGGAGAACTAATTCACCCCTCCACTTT	CASTYGRTNSPLHF
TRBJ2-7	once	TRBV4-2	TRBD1	TGTGCCAGCAGCCAAACCGGACAGGTAGGGGAGCAGTACTTC	CASSQTGQVGEQYF
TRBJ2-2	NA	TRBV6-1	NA	TGTGCCAGCAGTGAAGGGCAATTCGCGAACACCGGGGAGCTGTTTTTT	CASSEGQFANTGELFF
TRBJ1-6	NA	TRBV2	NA	TGTGCCAGCAGTGAAGCTAGGGTCAGGGCTTCACCCCTCCACTTT	CASSEARVRASPLHF
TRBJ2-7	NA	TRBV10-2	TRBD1	TGCGCCAGCAGTGGGGACAGCTCCTACGAGCAGTACTTC	CASSGDSSYEQYF
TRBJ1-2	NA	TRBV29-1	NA	TGCAGCGTTGTCGGAGCAGGGTTGGAAGATAACTATGGCTACACCTTC	CSVVGAGLEDNYGYTF
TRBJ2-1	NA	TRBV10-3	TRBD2	TGTGCCATCAGTGCCGTCACTAGCGGGAGTTTCAATGAGCAGTTCTTC	CAISAVTSGSFNEQFF
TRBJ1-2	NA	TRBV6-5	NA	TGTGCCAGCAGTACTGGCATGGGGGACACCTTC	CASSTGMGDTF
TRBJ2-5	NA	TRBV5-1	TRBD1	TGCGCCAGCAGCCGGGGACAGGGCGGAGAGACCCAGTACTTC	CASSRGQGGETQYF
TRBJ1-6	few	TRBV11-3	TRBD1	TGTGCCAGCAGCCGAACAGGGGCGGCTAATTCACCCCTCCACTTT	CASSRTGAANSPLHF
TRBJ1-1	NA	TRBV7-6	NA	TGTGCCAGCAGCTTAGGCCAGAACACTGAAGCTTTCTTT	CASSLGQNTEAFF
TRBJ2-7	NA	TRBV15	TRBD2	TGTGCCACCAGCAGATCCCCTCCTAGCGGGCCCTACGAGCAGTACTTC	CATSRSPPSGPYEQYF
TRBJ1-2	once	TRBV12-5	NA	TGTGCTAGTATTTATGGGCCTTCGGGCTACACCTTC	CASIYGPSGYTF
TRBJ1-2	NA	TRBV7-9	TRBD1	TGTGCCAGCAGCTGGACAGGGGTAGGGTCCGGCTACACCTTC	CASSWTGVGSGYTF
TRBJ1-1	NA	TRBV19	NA	TGTGCCAGTAGTATAGGAGCGGAAACCGGAGCTTTCTTT	CASSIGAETGAFF
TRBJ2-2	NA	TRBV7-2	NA	TGTGCCAGCAGTTCCGGGACAACACTAAACACCGGGGAGCTGTTTTTT	CASSSGTTLNTGELFF
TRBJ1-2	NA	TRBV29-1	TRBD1	TGCAGCGTTGAATCGAAAAAGGACAGGGCCTATGGCTACACCTTC	CSVESKKDRAYGYTF
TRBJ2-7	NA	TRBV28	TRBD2	TGTGCCAGCAGTTCAACGGGACTAGCTGCAGGCGAGCAGTACTTC	CASSSTGLAAGEQYF
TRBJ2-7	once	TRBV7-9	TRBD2	TGTGCCAGCAGCTTCGGGGGAGGGATAAACGAGCAGTACTTC	CASSFGGGINEQYF
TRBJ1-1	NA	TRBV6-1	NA	TGTGCCAGCAGTGCGGGGGGCTGGACTGAAGCTTTCTTT	CASSAGGWTEAFF
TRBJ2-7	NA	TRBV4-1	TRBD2	TGCGCCAGCAGTTCGGGACTAGCTGCATACGAGCAGTACTTC	CASSSGLAAYEQYF
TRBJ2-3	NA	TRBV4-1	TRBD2	TGCGCCAGCAGCCAGGATAGGACTAGCGGGAGGGCGGGGGGAGATACGCAGTATTTT	CASSQDRTSGRAGGDTQYF
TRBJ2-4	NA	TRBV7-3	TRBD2	TGTGCCAGCAGCCCCGGGGGGTCTCGGTCCAAAAACATTCAGTACTTC	CASSPGGSRSKNIQYF
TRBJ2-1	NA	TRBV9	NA	TGTGCCAGCAGCGTAGGAGGTAACTCCTACAATGAGCAGTTCTTC	CASSVGGNSYNEQFF
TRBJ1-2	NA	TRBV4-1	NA	TGCGCCAGCAGCCAGCCCAGGGGAAGGGAAGATGGCTACACCTTC	CASSQPRGREDGYTF
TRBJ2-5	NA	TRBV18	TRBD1	TGTGCCAGCTCACCCTCGGGACAGGGAGAGACCCAGTACTTC	CASSPSGQGETQYF
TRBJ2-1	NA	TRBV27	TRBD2	TGTGCCAGCAGTTTTGGAAGCGGGGGCTCCTACAATGAGCAGTTCTTC	CASSFGSGGSYNEQFF
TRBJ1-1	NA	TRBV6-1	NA	TGTGCCAGCAGTGACCAGGGTCGGGAAGCTTTCTTT	CASSDQGREAFF
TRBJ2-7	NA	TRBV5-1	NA	TGCGCCAGCAGCCCTCTCAGATCCTACGAGCAGTACTTC	CASSPLRSYEQYF
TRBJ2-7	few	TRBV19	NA	TGTGCCAGTAGCAACAGCGATCGGGGATCCTACGAGCAGTACTTC	CASSNSDRGSYEQYF
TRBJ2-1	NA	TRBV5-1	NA	TGCGCCAGCGGGCGGGATAACAATGAGCAGTTCTTC	CASGRDNNEQFF
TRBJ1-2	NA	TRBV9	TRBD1	TGTGCCAGCAGCGGCGGACAGGGCCGATTCTATGGCTACACCTTC	CASSGGQGRFYGYTF
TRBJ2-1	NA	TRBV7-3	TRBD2	TGTGCCAGCAGCTTAATGCAGACTAGCGCCAATGAGCAGTTCTTC	CASSLMQTSANEQFF
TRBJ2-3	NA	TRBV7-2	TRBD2	TGTGCCAGCAGCCCGCTCCCTAGCGGGCTCACAGATACGCAGTATTTT	CASSPLPSGLTDTQYF
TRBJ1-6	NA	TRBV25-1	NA	TGTGCCAGCAGTGAATATCCGGGGAGGCCCCTCCACTTT	CASSEYPGRPLHF
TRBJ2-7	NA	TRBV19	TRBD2	TGTGCCAGTAGTATAGGCGGGAGATCCTACGAGCAGTACTTC	CASSIGGRSYEQYF
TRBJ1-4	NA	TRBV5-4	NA	TGTGCCAGCAGCGTCCAGGGGAGCCCTAATGAAAAACTGTTTTTT	CASSVQGSPNEKLFF
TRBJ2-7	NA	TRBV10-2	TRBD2	TGCGCCAGCACCCGCGGGGGGGGGTACGAGCAGTACTTC	CASTRGGGYEQYF